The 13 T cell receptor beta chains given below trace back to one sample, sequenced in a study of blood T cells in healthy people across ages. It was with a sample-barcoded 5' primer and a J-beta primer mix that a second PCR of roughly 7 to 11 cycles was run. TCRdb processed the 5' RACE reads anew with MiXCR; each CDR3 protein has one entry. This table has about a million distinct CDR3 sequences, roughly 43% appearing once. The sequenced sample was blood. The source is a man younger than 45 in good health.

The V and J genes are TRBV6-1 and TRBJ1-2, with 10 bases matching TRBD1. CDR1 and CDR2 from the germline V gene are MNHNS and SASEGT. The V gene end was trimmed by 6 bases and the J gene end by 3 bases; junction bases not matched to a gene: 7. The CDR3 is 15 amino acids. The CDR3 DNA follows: TGTGCCAGCAGAGAACAGACAGGGGGCCACTATGGCTACACCTTC. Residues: CASREQTGGHYGYTF.

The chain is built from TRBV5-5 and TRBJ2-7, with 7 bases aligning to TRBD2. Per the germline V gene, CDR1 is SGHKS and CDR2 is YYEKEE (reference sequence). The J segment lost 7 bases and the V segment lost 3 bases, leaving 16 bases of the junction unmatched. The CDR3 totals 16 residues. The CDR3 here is CASSSLPGGFTGEQYF. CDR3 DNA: TGTGCCAGCAGCTCCTTACCGGGGGGTTTCACGGGAGAGCAGTACTTC.

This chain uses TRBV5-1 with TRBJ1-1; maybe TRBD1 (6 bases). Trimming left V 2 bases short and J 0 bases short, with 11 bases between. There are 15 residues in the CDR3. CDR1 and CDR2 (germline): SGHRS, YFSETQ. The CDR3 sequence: CASSFGHRVNTEAFF. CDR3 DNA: TGCGCCAGCAGCTTTGGACACAGGGTGAACACTGAAGCTTTCTTT.

The CDR3 protein is CASSLSAGTGELFF. The DNA for the CDR3 is TGTGCCAGCAGTTTATCAGCCGGTACCGGGGAGCTGTTTTTT. V usage is TRBV28 and J usage is TRBJ2-2; D gene uncertain. Trimming took 1 base from V and 5 from J, leaving 8 bases between them. This CDR3 has 14 residues. Germline CDR1 and CDR2: MDHEN and SYDVKM.

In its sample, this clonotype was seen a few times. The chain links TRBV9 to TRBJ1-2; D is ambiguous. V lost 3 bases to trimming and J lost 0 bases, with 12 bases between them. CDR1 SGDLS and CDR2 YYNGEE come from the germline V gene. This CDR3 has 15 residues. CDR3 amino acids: CASSERARPNYGYTF. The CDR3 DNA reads TGTGCCAGCAGCGAGAGGGCTCGCCCTAACTATGGCTACACCTTC.

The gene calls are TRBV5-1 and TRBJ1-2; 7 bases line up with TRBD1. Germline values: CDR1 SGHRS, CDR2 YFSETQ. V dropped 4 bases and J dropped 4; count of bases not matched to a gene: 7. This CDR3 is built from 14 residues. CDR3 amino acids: CASSAGQTSYGYTF. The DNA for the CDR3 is TGCGCCAGCAGCGCGGGACAGACCAGCTATGGCTACACCTTC.

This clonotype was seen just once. CDR3 bases: TGCGCCAGCAGCTTGGGACTAGCGATCTCCAGCACAGATACGCAGTATTTT. It codes for CASSLGLAISSTDTQYF. The genes are TRBV4-1 and TRBJ2-3; 10 nucleotides agree with TRBD2. The CDR3 has 17 residues. Germline-derived CDR1 and CDR2 are MGHRA and YSYEKL. After removal of 5 bases from V and 0 bases from J, the junction contained 8 bases not matched to a gene.

The chain's CDR3 is CSASVSAASNQPQHF. In DNA, the CDR3 is TGCAGTGCTAGTGTGTCCGCTGCTAGCAATCAGCCCCAGCATTTT. The rearrangement joins TRBV20-1 to TRBJ1-5; D gene unclear. This CDR3 region has 15 residues. CDR1 is DFQATT and CDR2 is SNEGSKA in the germline V gene (reference sequence). Trimming stripped 3 bases from V and 0 bases from J, with 12 bases between.

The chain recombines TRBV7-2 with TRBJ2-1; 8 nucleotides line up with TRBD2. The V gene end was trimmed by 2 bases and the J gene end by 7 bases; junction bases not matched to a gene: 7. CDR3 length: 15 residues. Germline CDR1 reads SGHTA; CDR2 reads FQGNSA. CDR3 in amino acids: CASSLSPSGSNEQFF. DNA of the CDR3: TGTGCCAGCAGCTTAAGTCCTAGCGGGTCAAATGAGCAGTTCTTC.

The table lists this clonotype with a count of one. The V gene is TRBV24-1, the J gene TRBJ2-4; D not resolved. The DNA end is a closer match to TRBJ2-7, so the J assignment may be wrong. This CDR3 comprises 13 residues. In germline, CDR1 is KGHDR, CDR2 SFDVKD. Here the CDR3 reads CATSDLLEDEQYF. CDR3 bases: TGTGCCACCAGTGATTTGTTAGAGGACGAGCAGTACTTC.

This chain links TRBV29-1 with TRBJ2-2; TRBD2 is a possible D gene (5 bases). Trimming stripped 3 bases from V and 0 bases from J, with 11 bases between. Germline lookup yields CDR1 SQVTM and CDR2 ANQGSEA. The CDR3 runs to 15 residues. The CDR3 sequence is CSVEFPGSNTGELFF. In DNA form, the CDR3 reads TGCAGCGTTGAGTTTCCGGGGTCGAACACCGGGGAGCTGTTTTTT.

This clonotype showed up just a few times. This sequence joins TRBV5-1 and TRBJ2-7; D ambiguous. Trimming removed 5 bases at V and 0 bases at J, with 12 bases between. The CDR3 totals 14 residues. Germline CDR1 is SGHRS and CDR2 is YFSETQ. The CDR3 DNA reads TGCGCCAGCAGACCCGAGAGGAGCTCCTACGAGCAGTACTTC. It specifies CASRPERSSYEQYF. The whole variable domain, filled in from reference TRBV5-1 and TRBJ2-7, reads KAGVTQTPRYLIKTRGQQVTLSCSPISGHRSVSWYQQTPGQGLQFLFEYFSETQRNKGNFPGRFSGRQFSNSRSEMNVSTLELGDSALYLCASRPERSSYEQYFGPGTRLTVT.

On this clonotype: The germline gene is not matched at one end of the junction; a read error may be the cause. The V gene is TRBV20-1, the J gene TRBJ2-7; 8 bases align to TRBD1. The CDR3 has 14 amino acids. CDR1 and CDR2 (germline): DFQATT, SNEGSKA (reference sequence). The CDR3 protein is CSAEDRETSDEQYF. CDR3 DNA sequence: TGCAGTGCAGAGGACAGGGAAACCTCCGACGAGCAGTACTTC.